This entry features one T cell receptor beta chain sequence. The data were taken from a study of cytomegalovirus exposure and HLA in healthy donors. The germline V gene encodes CDR1 KGHSH and CDR2 LQKENI. V shed 6 bases and J shed 8 bases, with 13 bases lying between them. The CDR3 extends over 12 amino acids. PCR involved 60 Vbeta and 13 Jbeta primers. Assay: immunoSEQ multiplex PCR; the TCRdb copy retains only in-frame clones and omits some. The sample holds 120,000 to 150,000 clones, approximately 80% seen once. J is TRBJ1-2 and V is TRBV18, with D maybe TRBD1 (5 bases). The sequence was collected from a woman aged 45-60 years in good health and CMV-seropositive. Sequenced input: PBMCs. In DNA form, the CDR3 reads TGTGCCAGCTCTCCAACAGGAGCCGGCTACACCTTC. It specifies CASSPTGAGYTF.